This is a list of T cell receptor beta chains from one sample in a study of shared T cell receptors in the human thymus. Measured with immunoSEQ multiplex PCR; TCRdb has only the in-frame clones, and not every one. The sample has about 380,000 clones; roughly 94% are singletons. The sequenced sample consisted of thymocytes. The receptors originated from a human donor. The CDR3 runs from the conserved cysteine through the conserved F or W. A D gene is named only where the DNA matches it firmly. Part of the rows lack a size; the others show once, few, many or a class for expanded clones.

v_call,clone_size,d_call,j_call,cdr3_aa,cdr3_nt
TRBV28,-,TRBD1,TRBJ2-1,CASSSDRGGHGEQFF,TGTGCCAGCAGCTCTGACAGGGGGGGGCACGGTGAGCAGTTCTTC
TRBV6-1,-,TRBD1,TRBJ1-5,CASSEVQGPAQPQHF,TGTGCCAGCAGTGAAGTACAGGGGCCGGCTCAGCCCCAGCATTTT
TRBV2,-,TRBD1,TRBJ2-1,CASSRDRDHEQFF,TGTGCCAGCAGTAGGGACAGGGACCATGAGCAGTTCTTC
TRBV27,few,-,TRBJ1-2,CASRPTRVANYGYTF,TGTGCCAGCAGGCCAACTCGTGTGGCTAACTATGGCTACACCTTC
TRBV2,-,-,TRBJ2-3,CAGSPLRGSTDTQYF,TGTGCCGGATCACCCCTAAGGGGGAGCACAGATACGCAGTATTTT
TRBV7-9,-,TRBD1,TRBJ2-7,CASSFIWDRVSYEQYF,TGTGCCAGCAGCTTTATATGGGACAGGGTCTCCTACGAGCAGTACTTC
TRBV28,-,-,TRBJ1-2,CASSPDSADGYTF,TGTGCCAGCAGTCCGGACTCGGCGGATGGCTACACCTTC
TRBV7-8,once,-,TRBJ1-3,CASSLISRQSGLTSSGNTIYF,TGTGCCAGCAGCTTAATCTCAAGACAAAGTGGGCTCACGAGCTCTGGAAACACCATATATTTT
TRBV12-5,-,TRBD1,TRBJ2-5,CASGSDRGRQETQYF,TGTGCTAGTGGTTCGGACAGGGGGCGCCAAGAGACCCAGTACTTC
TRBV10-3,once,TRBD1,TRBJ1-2,CAISEFGTEDGYTF,TGTGCCATCAGTGAGTTCGGGACAGAGGATGGCTACACCTTC
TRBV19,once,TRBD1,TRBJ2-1,CASSIRTGDPYNEQFF,TGTGCCAGTAGTATACGGACAGGGGACCCCTACAATGAGCAGTTCTTC
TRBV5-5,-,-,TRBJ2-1,CASSLGDRLSHNEQFF,TGTGCCAGCAGCCTGGGGGATCGCCTAAGCCACAATGAGCAGTTCTTC
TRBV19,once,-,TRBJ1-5,CASSITPRRGNQPQHF,TGTGCCAGTAGTATAACCCCTCGGAGGGGCAATCAGCCCCAGCATTTT
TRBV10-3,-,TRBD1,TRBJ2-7,CAISESTGTGGPYEQYF,TGTGCCATCAGTGAGTCGACCGGGACAGGGGGCCCCTACGAGCAGTACTTC
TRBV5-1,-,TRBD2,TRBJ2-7,CASSWRGGRLGEQYF,TGCGCCAGCAGCTGGAGGGGAGGGAGGCTAGGCGAGCAGTACTTC
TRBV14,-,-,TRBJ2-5,CASSQGSSDYVTQYF,TGTGCCAGCAGCCAGGGCTCTAGCGATTATGTGACCCAGTACTTC
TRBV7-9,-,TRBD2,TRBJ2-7,CASSPGGAQDEQYF,TGTGCCAGCAGCCCGGGGGGAGCCCAGGACGAGCAGTACTTC
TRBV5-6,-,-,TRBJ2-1,CASSLAWAGSLYNEQFF,TGTGCCAGCAGCTTGGCCTGGGCGGGAAGCCTCTACAATGAGCAGTTCTTC
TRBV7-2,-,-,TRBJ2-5,CASSQQETQYF,TGTGCCAGCAGCCAACAAGAGACCCAGTACTTC
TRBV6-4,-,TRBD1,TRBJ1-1,CASSEGTGKRGTEAFF,TGTGCCAGCAGTGAAGGGACAGGGAAGAGAGGGACTGAAGCTTTCTTT
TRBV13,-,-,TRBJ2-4,CASSPRQNIQYF,TGTGCCAGCAGCCCGCGCCAAAACATTCAGTACTTC
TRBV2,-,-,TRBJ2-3,CASSGRRSSRGTDTQYF,TGTGCCAGCAGTGGTCGAAGATCTTCCCGAGGTACAGATACGCAGTATTTT
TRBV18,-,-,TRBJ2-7,CASSPVAEGKHYEQYF,TGTGCCAGCTCGCCGGTTGCGGAGGGGAAACACTACGAGCAGTACTTC
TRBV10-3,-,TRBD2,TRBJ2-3,CAISAREGRRDTQYF,TGTGCCATCAGTGCAAGGGAGGGGCGTCGAGATACGCAGTATTTT
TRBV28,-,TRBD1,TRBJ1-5,CASRRGDRGRLNQPQHF,TGTGCCAGCAGGCGAGGGGACAGGGGGCGTTTAAATCAGCCCCAGCATTTT
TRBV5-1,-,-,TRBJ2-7,CASSLDTEDEQYF,TGCGCCAGCAGCTTGGACACAGAGGACGAGCAGTACTTC
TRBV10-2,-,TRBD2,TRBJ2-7,CASTITSGRYEQYF,TGCGCCAGCACCATTACTAGCGGGAGATACGAGCAGTACTTC
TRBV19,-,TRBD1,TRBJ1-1,CASSSTGGENTEAFF,TGTGCCAGTAGTTCAACAGGGGGAGAAAACACTGAAGCTTTCTTT
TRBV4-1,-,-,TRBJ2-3,CASSQGRLVRSRDTQYF,TGCGCCAGCAGCCAAGGACGACTAGTGAGGTCCCGAGATACGCAGTATTTT
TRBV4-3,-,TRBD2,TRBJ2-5,CASSQASSGSPETQYF,TGCGCCAGCAGCCAAGCGTCCAGCGGGAGTCCGGAGACCCAGTACTTC
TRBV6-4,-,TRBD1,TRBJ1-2,CASSDDQGANYGYTF,TGTGCCAGCAGTGACGACCAGGGGGCCAACTATGGCTACACCTTC
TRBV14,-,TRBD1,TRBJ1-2,CASSADRASNGYTF,TGTGCCAGCAGTGCCGACAGGGCCTCAAATGGCTACACCTTC
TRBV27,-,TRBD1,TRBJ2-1,CASSFSGGSYNEQFF,TGTGCCAGCAGTTTTTCAGGGGGCTCCTACAATGAGCAGTTCTTC
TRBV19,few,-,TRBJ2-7,CASSVRGSEQYF,TGTGCCAGTAGTGTCCGGGGGTCGGAGCAGTACTTC
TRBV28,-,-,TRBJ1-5,CASSLAFGVGQPQHF,TGTGCCAGCAGTTTGGCGTTCGGGGTCGGCCAGCCCCAGCATTTT
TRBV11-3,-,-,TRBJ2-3,CASSLSLGRGGTQYF,TGTGCCAGCAGCTTATCGTTGGGGAGAGGGGGTACGCAGTATTTT
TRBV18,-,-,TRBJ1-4,CASSLTAARTVSTNEKLFF,TGTGCCAGCTCACTTACGGCAGCCCGAACAGTCTCAACTAATGAAAAACTGTTTTTT
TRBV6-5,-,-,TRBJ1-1,CASSTTGGTEAFF,TGTGCCAGCAGCACCACTGGGGGCACTGAAGCTTTCTTT
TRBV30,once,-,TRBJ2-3,CAWSVRALTDTQYF,TGTGCCTGGAGTGTAAGAGCTCTAACAGATACGCAGTATTTT
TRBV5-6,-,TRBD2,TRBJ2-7,CASSPMTSGGTYEQYF,TGTGCCAGCAGCCCTATGACTAGCGGGGGAACCTACGAGCAGTACTTC
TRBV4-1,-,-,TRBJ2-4,CASSPGKTIGAKNIQYF,TGCGCCAGCAGCCCCGGGAAGACGATTGGGGCCAAAAACATTCAGTACTTC
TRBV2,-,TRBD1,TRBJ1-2,CASSEARTGLYGYTF,TGTGCCAGCAGTGAAGCAAGGACAGGACTCTATGGCTACACCTTC
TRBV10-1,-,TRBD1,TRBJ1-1,CASSKARQAGGNTEAFF,TGCGCCAGCAGCAAGGCCCGACAGGCAGGGGGTAACACTGAAGCTTTCTTT
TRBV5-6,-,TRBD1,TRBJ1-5,CASSAGTGNQPQHF,TGTGCCAGCAGCGCCGGGACAGGAAATCAGCCCCAGCATTTT
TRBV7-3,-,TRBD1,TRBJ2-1,CASSRDRASYNEQFF,TGTGCCAGCAGCCGAGACAGGGCCTCCTACAATGAGCAGTTCTTC
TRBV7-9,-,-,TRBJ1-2,CASSQVGAGGYTF,TGTGCCAGCAGCCAAGTAGGCGCTGGGGGCTACACCTTC
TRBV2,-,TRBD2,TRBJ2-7,CASSHPGTSGSISEQYF,TGTGCCAGCAGTCACCCAGGGACTAGCGGGAGTATCTCCGAGCAGTACTTC
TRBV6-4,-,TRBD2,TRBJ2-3,CASSDAGLADSTDTQYF,TGTGCCAGCAGTGACGCAGGACTAGCGGATAGCACAGATACGCAGTATTTT
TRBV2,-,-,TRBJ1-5,CASSEDSYSNQPQHF,TGTGCCAGCAGTGAGGACAGCTATAGCAATCAGCCCCAGCATTTT
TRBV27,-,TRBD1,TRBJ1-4,CASSLTDRVYEKLFF,TGTGCCAGCAGTTTAACGGACAGGGTTTATGAAAAACTGTTTTTT
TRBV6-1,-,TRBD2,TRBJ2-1,CASSAGLGANNEQFF,TGTGCCAGCAGTGCGGGACTAGGGGCTAACAATGAGCAGTTCTTC
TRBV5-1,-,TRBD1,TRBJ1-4,CASSLARLTGQPEKLFF,TGCGCCAGCAGCTTGGCACGTCTCACGGGACAGCCTGAAAAACTGTTTTTT
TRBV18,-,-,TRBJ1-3,CASSYPQGEGYSSGNTIYF,TGTGCCAGCTCATACCCACAAGGGGAAGGGTATAGCTCTGGAAACACCATATATTTT
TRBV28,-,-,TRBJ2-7,CASSQSKYESYEQYF,TGTGCCAGCAGTCAGTCCAAATATGAGTCCTACGAGCAGTACTTC
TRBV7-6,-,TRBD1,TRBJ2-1,CASSSEDRGRFNEQFF,TGTGCCAGCAGCTCCGAAGACAGGGGGCGGTTCAATGAGCAGTTCTTC
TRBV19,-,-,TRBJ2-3,CASSDPRGFTDTQYF,TGTGCCAGTAGCGATCCCCGGGGCTTCACAGATACGCAGTATTTT
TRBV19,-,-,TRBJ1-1,CASSWGGGNTEAFF,TGTGCCAGTAGTTGGGGGGGCGGAAACACTGAAGCTTTCTTT
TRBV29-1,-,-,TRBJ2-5,CSLTSNQETQYF,TGCAGCCTTACTAGCAACCAAGAGACCCAGTACTTC
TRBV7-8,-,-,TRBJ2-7,CASSLVGQSSYEQYF,TGTGCCAGCAGCTTAGTAGGACAGTCTTCCTACGAGCAGTACTTC
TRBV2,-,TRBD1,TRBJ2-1,CASRGHRTGYHEQFF,TGTGCCAGCAGGGGTCACCGGACAGGGTACCATGAGCAGTTCTTC